These 14 T cell receptor beta chains were sequenced from one sample in a study of coeliac disease. The protocol was immunoSEQ multiplex PCR, while the TCRdb copy is restricted to in-frame clones and leaves out a portion. The sample shows 4,000 to 6,000 clones, roughly 70% of them seen only once. The sample consisted of lymphocytes from the gut lamina propria. The receptors here all came from a man aged 18 to 29 with celiac disease on a gluten-free diet.

This chain uses TRBV6-6 with TRBJ1-2; D possibly corresponds to TRBD1 (6 bases). The germline V gene encodes CDR1 MNHNY and CDR2 SVGAGI (reference sequence). This CDR3 region has 15 residues. V was shortened by 2 bases and J by 4 bases, with 14 bases between the two germline ends. This CDR3 is CASSYGQPGSYGYTF. The CDR3, as DNA: TGTGCCAGCAGTTACGGACAGCCTGGCTCCTATGGCTACACCTTC.

This clone was detected only once. The J gene is TRBJ2-3, the V gene TRBV5-1; the D is unclear. This CDR3 has 14 residues. With 3 bases removed from V and 0 bases from J, the gap between germline ends came to 8 bases. Germline CDR1 is SGHRS and CDR2 is YFSETQ. The CDR3: CASSYSSSTDTQYF. The CDR3 nucleotides read TGCGCCAGCAGCTACAGTTCTAGCACAGATACGCAGTATTTT. Together with reference TRBV5-1 and TRBJ2-3, the CDR3 gives the full variable domain: KAGVTQTPRYLIKTRGQQVTLSCSPISGHRSVSWYQQTPGQGLQFLFEYFSETQRNKGNFPGRFSGRQFSNSRSEMNVSTLELGDSALYLCASSYSSSTDTQYFGPGTRLTVL.

The J gene is TRBJ2-2, the V gene TRBV15; D is perhaps TRBD2 (7 bases). Deletions cut 0 bases from V and 4 bases from J, with 12 bases between. The length of the CDR3 is 16 residues. Germline V gene data show CDR1 as LNHNV and CDR2 as YYDKDF (reference sequence). The CDR3 DNA reads TGTGCCACCAGCAGAGAGGGGGGGGCAGGCACCGGGGAGCTGTTTTTT. It encodes CATSREGGAGTGELFF.

V usage is TRBV7-3 and J usage is TRBJ2-1, with a weak D call TRBD1 (5 bases). Germline lookup yields CDR1 SGHTA and CDR2 FQGTGA. This CDR3 contains 13 residues. V lost 4 bases and J 6 bases, leaving 10 bases between the germline ends. The CDR3 nucleotides read TGTGCCAGCAGCTCCAGCAGGGTCAATGAGCAGTTCTTC. Translation: CASSSSRVNEQFF.

This sequence joins TRBV10-1 and TRBJ2-5, with D tentatively TRBD1 (6 bases). Trimming took 9 bases from V and 13 from J, leaving 9 bases between them. Germline V gene lookup returns CDR1 WNHNN and CDR2 SYGVQD (reference sequence). The CDR3 extends over 8 amino acids. CDR3 bases: TGCGCCAGTGGCAGGGGGTACTTC. This sequence encodes CASGRGYF.

The gene calls are TRBV6-5 and TRBJ2-5; TRBD2 is a possible D gene (6 bases). Germline V gene data show CDR1 as MNHEY and CDR2 as SVGAGI. CDR3 size: 15 residues. V was trimmed by 4 bases and J by 3 bases, leaving 15 bases between them. CDR3 nucleotide sequence: TGTGCCAGCAGTTCTCCCGGGGCGGGGAAAGAGACCCAGTACTTC. Amino acids: CASSSPGAGKETQYF.

The V gene is TRBV4-1, the J gene TRBJ2-7; 12 bases fit TRBD1. The germline V gene encodes CDR1 MGHRA and CDR2 YSYEKL. Trimming cost V 4 bases and J 7 bases; bases outside gene matches: 5. The CDR3 loop spans 14 amino acids. The CDR3 is CASSRGQGAEEQYF. The CDR3 nucleotides read TGCGCCAGCAGCCGGGGACAGGGGGCTGAAGAGCAGTACTTC.

This chain uses TRBV4-3 with TRBJ2-3; perhaps TRBD2 as D (5 bases). The CDR3 contains 18 residues. The V end was cut by 0 bases, the J end by 0 bases, with 16 bases between. Germline-derived CDR1 and CDR2 are LGHNA and YSLEER. The CDR3 DNA reads TGCGCCAGCAGCCAAGAGTCCGGCAGCGGAGGTAGCACAGATACGCAGTATTTT. Protein product: CASSQESGSGGSTDTQYF.

This chain joins TRBV6-6 and TRBJ2-7; possibly TRBD2 for D (5 bases). The germline V gene encodes CDR1 MNHNY and CDR2 SVGAGI (reference sequence). V was cut by 10 bases and J by 6 bases, with 13 bases left in between. This CDR3 spans 11 amino acids. For the CDR3, the DNA is TGTGCCACCCTTTTGGGAGCCGAGCAGTACTTC. Translating it yields CATLLGAEQYF.

The chain joins TRBV11-2 to TRBJ2-2, with 9 bases identical to TRBD2. V lost 1 base and J lost 1; bases outside the gene matches: 1. Germline CDR1 is SGHAT and CDR2 is FQNNGV. The length of the CDR3 is 16 residues. The CDR3 coding sequence is TGTGCCAGCAGCTTAGGAGCGGGGGGGAACACCGGGGAGCTGTTTTTT. This gives the protein CASSLGAGGNTGELFF. Using reference TRBV11-2 and TRBJ2-2 for the parts outside the CDR3, the full variable domain is EAGVAQSPRYKIIEKRQSVAFWCNPISGHATLYWYQQILGQGPKLLIQFQNNGVVDDSQLPKDRFSAERLKGVDSTLKIQPAKLEDSAVYLCASSLGAGGNTGELFFGEGSRLTVL.

This clone was seen a handful of times. The chain links TRBV5-4 to TRBJ1-2; the D is unclear. From germline, CDR1 is SGHNT and CDR2 YYREEE (reference sequence). V lost 4 bases and J 7 bases, leaving 11 bases between the germline ends. This CDR3 has 12 amino acids. The CDR3 spells CASSREGSGYTF. For the CDR3, the DNA is TGTGCCAGCAGCAGAGAGGGCTCTGGCTACACCTTC.

This clone is labeled as medium-sized (0.01 to 0.1%). This chain connects TRBV7-3 to TRBJ1-1, with unresolved D. Trimming cost V 2 bases and J 0 bases, with 10 bases left between them. Germline CDR1 SGHTA, CDR2 FQGTGA. The length of the CDR3 is 15 residues. Here the CDR3 reads CASSLGSGMNTEAFF. The CDR3 DNA follows: TGTGCCAGCAGCTTAGGGTCAGGAATGAACACTGAAGCTTTCTTT.

In its sample, this clone was seen a few times. The chain couples TRBV7-9 to TRBJ2-7, with 9 bases matching TRBD1. This CDR3 comprises 15 residues. The V segment lost 5 bases and the J segment 3 bases; nucleotides outside the gene matches: 8. Germline CDR1 and CDR2: SEHNR and FQNEAQ (reference sequence). In DNA form, the CDR3 reads TGTGCCAGCAGCCTGCCGGGACAGGGAATCTACGAGCAGTACTTC. This translates into CASSLPGQGIYEQYF.

The rearrangement links TRBV28 to TRBJ2-4; 9 nucleotides align to TRBD1. The CDR3 length is 16 residues. V lost 5 bases and J lost 1; bases outside the gene matches: 6. CDR1 is MDHEN, CDR2 SYDVKM, per germline. In DNA form, the CDR3 reads TGTGCCAGCAGTCCCACAGGGGGCCAGGCCAAAAACATTCAGTACTTC. Protein: CASSPTGGQAKNIQYF.